The clone carrying this TCR beta chain came up many times. Antigen specificity is unknown. These data come from a study of human T cells and chemical hapten exposure. From the RACE reads, TCRdb called clonotypes with MiXCR, one entry per CDR3 protein. The data show 65,000 to 85,000 distinct CDR3 sequences, about 9.4% seen once. The time point is: patch test 1, 2 weeks after DPC sensitization. Regarding treatment: therapeutic diphenylcyclopropenone sensitization with weekly scalp DPC. Blood draws came first, before each patch test. Study observations and caveats: As the donors had alopecia, their immune response may differ from healthy people's.

The CDR3 is 15 residues long. With 4 bases removed from V and 2 bases from J, the gap between germline ends came to 15 bases. CDR1 GTSNPN and CDR2 SVGIG come from the germline V gene (reference sequence). The receptor was isolated from a woman aged 50 to 65 with alopecia areata. Some clones in this sample may be carry-over from other donors' samples. The chain joins TRBV30 to TRBJ1-3; D may be TRBD1 (6 bases). Sample: whole blood, taken in connection with sensitization to the hapten diphenylcyclopropenone (DPC). This CDR3 is CAWTPWTVPGNTIYF. The CDR3 DNA reads as TGTGCCTGGACCCCTTGGACAGTGCCTGGAAACACCATATATTTT.